Within the sample, the clone carrying this T cell receptor (beta chain) is medium-sized. The antigen is not known. This specimen comes from a study of T cell repertoires in aging, cancer and after chemotherapy. Study-level results: Age-matched healthy donors had significantly more diverse, less clonal blood TCR repertoires than untreated cancer patients. In cancer patients, declining TCR diversity with age involved lost richness and lost evenness.

TRB rearrangements spanning V, D and J were amplified using mixed TRB-A/B primers. TCRdb redid the calling of the multiplex PCR reads with MiXCR, one entry per CDR3 protein. This sample has 10,000 to 13,000 distinct CDR3 sequences, with more than 25% found just once. Peripheral blood genomic DNA, not sorted cells or RNA, was the template. In germline, CDR1 is SQVTM, CDR2 ANQGSEA. The CDR3 loop spans 11 amino acids. V was cut by 4 bases and J by 7 bases, with 8 bases left in between. This chain joins TRBV29-1 and TRBJ2-1; the D is unclear. This TCR came from a human donor in good health. Sequencing input: blood. The CDR3 region has the DNA TGCAGCGTTGCGGTGGGTAATGAGCAGTTCTTC. Its protein product is CSVAVGNEQFF.